Each of the 21 T cell receptor beta chains below was sequenced from the same sample in a study of blood T cell repertoires in COVID-19. TCRdb keeps only in-frame clones here, not all; method: immunoSEQ multiplex PCR. In the table there are about 80,000 clones, approximately 78% of which are singletons. Input material: peripheral blood. These receptors originate from a woman aged 70 to 79 with acute or convalescent COVID-19.

J is TRBJ1-4 and V is TRBV12-3 or TRBV12-4; D is undetermined. V shed 8 bases and J shed 5 bases, with 9 bases lying between them. This CDR3 region has 12 residues. CDR3: CASGELNEKLFF. The DNA for the CDR3 is TGTGCCAGCGGAGAATTGAATGAAAAACTGTTTTTT.

This sequence joins TRBV7-9 and TRBJ2-1, with D possibly being TRBD2 (6 bases). In germline, CDR1 is SEHNR, CDR2 FQNEAQ (reference sequence). The ends were cut back, 1 base at V and 5 bases at J, with 12 bases in the middle. This CDR3 is built from 15 residues. CDR3 amino acids: CASSLGVDYHNEQFF. CDR3 nucleotides: TGTGCCAGCAGCTTAGGTGTGGACTATCACAATGAGCAGTTCTTC.

This clone was recorded once. This chain links TRBV10-2 with TRBJ2-3; 7 bases map to TRBD1. Germline V lookup: CDR1 WSHSY, CDR2 SAAADI. This CDR3 spans 15 amino acids. V shed 6 bases and J 0 bases; nucleotides not matched to a gene: 6. The CDR3 here is CASRGDSTSTDTQYF. In DNA, the CDR3 is TGCGCCAGCAGAGGGGACAGCACTAGCACAGATACGCAGTATTTT.

The chain has TRBV23-1 and TRBJ2-2; weak D call: TRBD1 (6 bases). TRBV23-1 counts as an open reading frame of uncertain function. This CDR3 comprises 14 residues. V lost 7 bases to trimming and J lost 0 bases, with 9 bases between them. The CDR3 nucleotides are TGCGCCAGCAACGACAGGCCGAACACCGGGGAGCTGTTTTTT. This translates into CASNDRPNTGELFF.

This chain links TRBV23-1 with TRBJ1-2, with D unresolved. TRBV23-1 is filed as an ORF, its function uncertain. The CDR3 has 10 residues. Trimming took 5 bases from V and 14 from J, leaving 12 bases between them. DNA for the CDR3: TGCGCCAGCAGTTTTTCGGGTCCTACCTTC. Encoded protein: CASSFSGPTF.

In DNA form, the CDR3 reads TGCGCCAGCAGTGAGGACAGCTCTTATAATTCACCCCTCCACTTT. This translates into CASSEDSSYNSPLHF. The V call is TRBV5-1, the J call TRBJ1-6, with D possibly being TRBD1 (6 bases). V gave up 5 bases and J gave up 4 bases, with 13 bases separating them. Germline CDR1 is SGHRS and CDR2 is YFSETQ. CDR3 length: 15 amino acids.

The chain uses TRBV2 and TRBJ2-1, with 9 nucleotides matching TRBD2. In germline, CDR1 is SNHLY, CDR2 FYNNEI. CDR3 size: 15 residues. J lost 2 bases, V lost 3 bases, and 2 bases had no gene match. As DNA, the CDR3 is TGTGCCAGCAGTGACCTAGCGGGACCCTACAATGAGCAGTTCTTC. This encodes CASSDLAGPYNEQFF. Looking up the rest from reference TRBV2 and TRBJ2-1 gives the full variable domain: EPEVTQTPSHQVTQMGQEVILRCVPISNHLYFYWYRQILGQKVEFLVSFYNNEISEKSEIFDDQFSVERPDGSNFTLKIRSTKLEDSAMYFCASSDLAGPYNEQFFGPGTRLTVL.

A single count supports this clone. The J gene is TRBJ1-2, the V gene TRBV5-1; 10 positions agree with TRBD1. With V trimmed by 4 bases and J by 7 bases, 10 bases remained unmatched. The length of the CDR3 is 15 residues. Germline CDR1 and CDR2: SGHRS and YFSETQ. The CDR3 nucleotides are TGCGCCAGCAGCGGAGGGACAGGGGTTTCGGGTGGCTACACCTTC. Protein sequence: CASSGGTGVSGGYTF.

The J gene is TRBJ2-3, the V gene TRBV19; 9 bases line up with TRBD2. The CDR3 contains 18 residues. Germline V gene sequence: CDR1 LNHDA, CDR2 SQIVND (reference sequence). Trimming removed 8 bases from V and 1 base from J; junction bases left unmatched: 16. The CDR3 loop reads CASSHSRAGGLGTDTQYF. The CDR3 region has the DNA TGTGCCAGTTCTCACAGCAGAGCGGGAGGTCTTGGCACAGATACGCAGTATTTT.

This chain uses TRBV6-6 with TRBJ2-1; TRBD2 matches 11 bases. CDR1 is MNHNY and CDR2 is SVGAGI in the germline V gene (reference sequence). After removal of 5 bases from V and 15 bases from J, the junction contained 12 bases not matched to a gene. This CDR3 spans 14 amino acids. The CDR3 DNA reads TGTGCCAGCAGTGGGACTAGCGGACCTATGGGCGGGTTCTTC. Translation gives CASSGTSGPMGGFF.

V and J are TRBV24-1 and TRBJ1-5; maybe TRBD1 (6 bases). CDR1 and CDR2 from the germline V gene are KGHDR and SFDVKD. Trimming cost V 9 bases and J 4 bases, with 12 bases left between them. This CDR3 has 13 residues. CDR3 in DNA: TGTGCCACCGGGGGGGCTTTGAATCAGCCCCAGCATTTT. It codes for CATGGALNQPQHF.

This clone was picked up a small number of times. This chain connects TRBV5-8 to TRBJ1-6, with 10 bases matching TRBD1. With 1 base clipped from V and 8 bases from J, the junction kept 3 bases outside the gene matches. CDR3 size: 15 residues. Germline V CDR1 and CDR2: SGHTS, YDEGEE. The CDR3 region is CASSLRGTGDSPLHF. CDR3 coding DNA: TGTGCCAGCAGCTTGAGGGGGACAGGGGATTCACCCCTCCACTTT. Full variable domain (rest looked up from reference TRBV5-8 and TRBJ1-6): EAGVTQSPTHLIKTRGQQATLRCSPISGHTSVYWYQQALGLGLQFLLWYDEGEERNRGNFPPRFSGRQFPNYSSELNVNALELEDSALYLCASSLRGTGDSPLHFGNGTRLTVT.

This clone was observed a handful of times. J is TRBJ2-2 and V is TRBV5-1; 7 nucleotides line up with TRBD1. The CDR3 contains 16 residues. CDR1 and CDR2 from the germline V gene are SGHRS and YFSETQ. V lost 0 bases to trimming and J lost 5 bases; unmatched junction nucleotides: 7. CDR3 coding DNA: TGCGCCAGCAGCTTGGATACAGGGGCTTTTACCGGGGAGCTGTTTTTT. It encodes CASSLDTGAFTGELFF.

This clone was picked up one time. Other nucleotide sequences in the sample specify the same CDR3. This CDR3 reads CASSTKLAGGYEQYF. CDR3 nucleotides: TGTGCCAGTAGTACGAAACTGGCGGGAGGTTACGAGCAGTACTTC. The rearrangement joins TRBV19 to TRBJ2-7, with TRBD2 matching 8 bases. Germline assignment: CDR1 LNHDA and CDR2 SQIVND (reference sequence). This CDR3 is 15 amino acids long. J was trimmed by 4 bases and V by 4 bases; bases with no gene match: 9.

The rearrangement uses TRBV29-1 and TRBJ2-5; 10 bases match TRBD2. Trimming cost V 5 bases and J 3 bases; bases outside gene matches: 6. Germline values: CDR1 SQVTM, CDR2 ANQGSEA. The CDR3 covers 14 residues. CDR3 in amino acids: CSVCPAGGKETQYF. The CDR3 bases are TGCAGCGTTTGTCCAGCGGGAGGGAAAGAGACCCAGTACTTC.

V usage is TRBV18 and J usage is TRBJ2-1, with 10 bases lining up with TRBD2. Germline CDR1 KGHSH, CDR2 LQKENI. The CDR3 contains 17 residues. V shed 2 bases, J shed 2 bases, and the junction held 6 bases outside the gene matches. The CDR3 loop is CASSPYAAGGTYNEQFF. CDR3 nucleotides: TGTGCCAGCTCACCATACGCAGCGGGAGGGACCTACAATGAGCAGTTCTTC.

This clone appeared a single time. J is TRBJ2-6 and V is TRBV7-8, with 9 positions matching TRBD1. Germline trimming cut 5 bases from V and 0 bases from J; bases unmatched to any gene: 5. The CDR3 has 17 residues. Germline V CDR1 and CDR2: SGHVS, FQNEAQ. CDR3 coding DNA: TGTGCCAGCAGCGGAGGGACAGGGCGCTCTGGGGCCAACGTCCTGACTTTC. Its protein is CASSGGTGRSGANVLTF. Filled out from reference TRBV7-8 and TRBJ2-6, the complete variable domain reads GAGVSQSPRYKVAKRGQDVALRCDPISGHVSLFWYQQALGQGPEFLTYFQNEAQLDKSGLPSDRFFAERPEGSVSTLKIQRTQQEDSAVYLCASSGGTGRSGANVLTFGAGSRLTVL.

This rearrangement joins TRBV5-6 to TRBJ2-7, with D maybe TRBD2 (5 bases). V gave up 4 bases and J gave up 7 bases, with 12 bases separating them. The CDR3 is 12 residues long. Germline assignment: CDR1 SGHDT and CDR2 YYEEEE. DNA of the CDR3: TGTGCCAGCAGCCCACCAACGGGGGAGCAGTACTTC. Residues: CASSPPTGEQYF. Using reference TRBV5-6 and TRBJ2-7 for the parts outside the CDR3, the full variable domain is DAGVTQSPTHLIKTRGQQVTLRCSPKSGHDTVSWYQQALGQGPQFIFQYYEEEERQRGNFPDRFSGHQFPNYSSELNVNALLLGDSALYLCASSPPTGEQYFGPGTRLTVT.

This clone appeared a few times. The CDR3 region has the DNA TGTGCCAGCAGTTACGGTGGGCTAGCGGGCACAGATACGCAGTATTTT. This codes for CASSYGGLAGTDTQYF. The genes are TRBV6-5 and TRBJ2-3, with 7 bases identical to TRBD2. Germline lookup yields CDR1 MNHEY and CDR2 SVGAGI. The CDR3 is made up of 16 amino acids. Unmatched junction bases numbered 6, after V lost 2 bases and J lost 1 base.

The chain uses TRBV7-2 and TRBJ1-1, with 7 bases matching TRBD1. Unmatched junction bases numbered 10, after V lost 1 base and J lost 8 bases. CDR1 is SGHTA and CDR2 is FQGNSA in the germline V gene. This CDR3 has 15 residues. CDR3 DNA sequence: TGTGCCAGCAGCTTAGAGGGGGCGGGTAGAACCGAAGCTTTCTTT. This codes for CASSLEGAGRTEAFF.

The rearrangement uses TRBV3-1 (or the pseudogene TRBV3-2) and TRBJ1-2; TRBD1 agrees at 10 bases. The V and J ends lost 1 base and 7 bases, in that order; junction bases with no gene match: 3. The germline CDR1 and CDR2 sequences are LGHDT and YNNKEL (reference sequence). This CDR3 region has 14 residues. The CDR3 bases are TGTGCCAGCAGCCAAGGGACAGGGGGTTTTGGCTACACCTTC. Translated: CASSQGTGGFGYTF.